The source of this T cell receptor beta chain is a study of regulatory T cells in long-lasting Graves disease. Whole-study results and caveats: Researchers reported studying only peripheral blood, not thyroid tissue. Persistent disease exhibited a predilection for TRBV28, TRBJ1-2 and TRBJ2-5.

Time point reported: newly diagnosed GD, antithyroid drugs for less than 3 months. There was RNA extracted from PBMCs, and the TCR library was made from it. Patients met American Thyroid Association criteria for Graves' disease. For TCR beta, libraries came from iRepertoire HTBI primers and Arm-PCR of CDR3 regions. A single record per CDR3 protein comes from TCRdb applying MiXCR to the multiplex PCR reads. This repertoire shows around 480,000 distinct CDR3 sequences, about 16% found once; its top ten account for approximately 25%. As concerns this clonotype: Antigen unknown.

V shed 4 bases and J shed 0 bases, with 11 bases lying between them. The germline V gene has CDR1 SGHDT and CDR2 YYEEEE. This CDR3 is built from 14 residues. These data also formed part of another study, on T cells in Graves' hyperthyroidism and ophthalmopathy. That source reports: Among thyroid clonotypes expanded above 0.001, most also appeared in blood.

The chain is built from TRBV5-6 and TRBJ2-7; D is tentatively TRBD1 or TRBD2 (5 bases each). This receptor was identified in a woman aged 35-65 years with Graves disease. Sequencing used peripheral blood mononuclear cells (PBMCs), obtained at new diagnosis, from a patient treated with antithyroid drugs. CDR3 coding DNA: TGTGCCAGCAGCCGGGACGGGTTCTCCTACGAGCAGTACTTC. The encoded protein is CASSRDGFSYEQYF.